The next 26 T cell receptor beta chains were all read from a single sample in a study of persistence of HIV-infected CD4 T cells. Antigens for these TCRs are unknown. Nonspecific anti-CD3/anti-CD28 bead stimulation represents the broad CD4+ T cell repertoire. CD4+ T cells upregulating both CD40 ligand and CD69 were sorted as responding cells. The libraries were made with immunoSEQ version 4 in survey mode. Using immunoSEQ multiplex PCR, the repertoire was profiled, and TCRdb retains in-frame clones only, with some absent. The table records 40,000 to 45,000 clones, 89% of them present only once. The specimen was CD4+ T cells sorted from PBMCs after approximately 19-hour stimulation, collected from a patient who received antiretroviral therapy. The receptors stem from an adult man with HIV who was CMV-seropositive.

This CDR3 is CASSLGLGGAVSSPLHF. The CDR3, as DNA: TGCGCCAGCAGCTTGGGCCTGGGAGGGGCCGTAAGCTCACCCCTCCACTTT. The rearrangement joins TRBV5-1 to TRBJ1-6; D possibly corresponds to TRBD1 (5 bases). Trimming removed 0 bases at V and 10 bases at J, with 20 bases between. The germline V gene encodes CDR1 SGHRS and CDR2 YFSETQ. The CDR3 totals 17 residues.

This chain uses TRBV30 with TRBJ2-3; 9 nucleotides agree with TRBD2. Unmatched junction bases numbered 11, after V lost 2 bases and J lost 2 bases. CDR1 and CDR2 from the germline V gene are GTSNPN and SVGIG (reference sequence). The CDR3 has 17 amino acids. The DNA for the CDR3 is TGTGCCTGGAGTTTCCAGTTAGCGGGGGCCTCCACAGATACGCAGTATTTT. The encoded protein is CAWSFQLAGASTDTQYF.

This clone came up once. V and J are TRBV24-1 and TRBJ1-6; unclear D gene. Trimming shortened V by 4 bases and J by 13 bases, and 13 bases separated the two germline ends. This CDR3 is 13 amino acids long. The germline CDR1 and CDR2 sequences are KGHDR and SFDVKD. The CDR3 DNA is TGTGCCACCAGTGAAGGGTCCTCTACCCCCCTCCACTTT. Protein sequence: CATSEGSSTPLHF.

CDR3 sequence: CASSLLSRGVNNEQFF. The CDR3 DNA reads as TGTGCCAGCAGCTTACTGTCCCGGGGGGTCAACAATGAGCAGTTCTTC. The J gene is TRBJ2-1, the V gene TRBV7-8, with TRBD2 matching 7 bases. The germline V gene encodes CDR1 SGHVS and CDR2 FQNEAQ. V lost 2 bases to trimming and J lost 5 bases; unmatched junction nucleotides: 9. The CDR3 consists of 16 residues.

This clone has just one count. The chain combines TRBV28 with TRBJ2-1; TRBD2 agrees at 7 bases. This CDR3 spans 13 amino acids. The germline CDR1 and CDR2 sequences are MDHEN and SYDVKM. Germline trimming cut 2 bases from V and 11 bases from J; bases unmatched to any gene: 6. CDR3 sequence: CASSLRTRPKQFF. The DNA of the CDR3 is TGTGCCAGCAGTTTACGGACTAGACCAAAGCAGTTCTTC.

The chain uses TRBV29-1 and TRBJ2-2; D gene unclear. The CDR3 is 11 residues long. Per germline, CDR1 SQVTM and CDR2 ANQGSEA. V lost 4 bases to trimming and J lost 6 bases, with 6 bases between them. CDR3 sequence (DNA): TGCAGCGTTGCGGACCCCGGGGAGCTGTTTTTT. Translating gives CSVADPGELFF.

Remarks on this clone: The same CDR3 also results from other DNA sequences found in this sample. The chain is built from TRBV6-5 and TRBJ1-1; TRBD1 aligns across 7 bases. Germline V CDR1 and CDR2: MNHEY, SVGAGI. The CDR3 contains 14 residues. The V gene end was trimmed by 5 bases and the J gene end by 1 base; junction bases not matched to a gene: 4. CDR3 bases: TGTGCCAGCAGTCCCCGGGACAGGAACACTGAAGCTTTCTTT. Translating it yields CASSPRDRNTEAFF.

The rearrangement uses TRBV5-1 and TRBJ2-7, with TRBD1 matching 10 bases. V dropped 7 bases and J dropped 5; count of bases not matched to a gene: 9. This CDR3 contains 14 residues. The germline gives CDR1 SGHRS, CDR2 YFSETQ. CDR3 nucleotides: TGCGCCAGCGCCTTCCGGGACAGGGGAGACGAGCAGTACTTC. This codes for CASAFRDRGDEQYF.

This clone was recorded once. J is TRBJ1-6 and V is TRBV28; D not certain. Trimming shortened V by 3 bases and J by 11 bases, and 11 bases separated the two germline ends. Germline CDR1 reads MDHEN; CDR2 reads SYDVKM. The CDR3 spans 13 residues. This CDR3 reads CASSLDRMPPLHF. CDR3 bases: TGTGCCAGCAGTTTGGACCGGATGCCACCCCTCCACTTT.

The V call is TRBV19, the J call TRBJ2-5; 7 nucleotides line up with TRBD1. This CDR3 has 18 amino acids. Germline-derived CDR1 and CDR2 are LNHDA and SQIVND (reference sequence). Trimming took 4 bases from V and 6 from J; bases not matched to a gene: 20. The CDR3 DNA follows: TGTGCCAGTAGTACGAGACAGGGTGCTGGATTGGACCCCAAGACCCAGTACTTC. Protein product: CASSTRQGAGLDPKTQYF.

The gene calls are TRBV9 and TRBJ2-1; TRBD2 matches at 9 bases. CDR1 and CDR2 from the germline V gene are SGDLS and YYNGEE. This CDR3 has 16 residues. With V trimmed by 6 bases and J by 6 bases, 13 bases remained unmatched. The CDR3 spells CASTPEGRGGRNEQFF. DNA of the CDR3: TGTGCCAGCACCCCGGAAGGGCGGGGGGGACGCAATGAGCAGTTCTTC. The full variable domain, completed using reference TRBV9 and TRBJ2-1, is DSGVTQTPKHLITATGQRVTLRCSPRSGDLSVYWYQQSLDQGLQFLIQYYNGEERAKGNILERFSAQQFPDLHSELNLSSLELGDSALYFCASTPEGRGGRNEQFFGPGTRLTVL.

The V call is TRBV3-1 (or the pseudogene TRBV3-2), the J call TRBJ1-1; possibly TRBD1 for D (5 bases). This CDR3 is 16 amino acids long. V dropped 1 base and J dropped 2 bases, with 14 bases sitting between them. The germline gives CDR1 LGHDT, CDR2 YNNKEL (reference sequence). This chain's CDR3 is CASSQGLAGGNTEAFF. CDR3 coding DNA: TGTGCCAGCAGCCAAGGTTTAGCGGGGGGTAACACTGAAGCTTTCTTT.

This chain joins TRBV27 and TRBJ2-2, with 10 nucleotides matching TRBD2. The V gene's germline CDR1 is MNHEY and CDR2 SMNVEV (reference sequence). The CDR3 runs to 18 residues. V was pared by 2 bases and J by 2 bases, with 8 bases of the junction left unmatched. The CDR3 spells CASSLRASGGPNTGELFF. CDR3 coding DNA: TGTGCCAGCAGTTTACGGGCTAGCGGGGGACCTAACACCGGGGAGCTGTTTTTT.

V is TRBV19 and J is TRBJ1-3; D unresolved. V lost 3 bases and J lost 4, with 13 bases in between. Germline V gene sequence: CDR1 LNHDA, CDR2 SQIVND (reference sequence). CDR3 length: 15 amino acids. CDR3 sequence: CASSISHSTGNTIYF. The CDR3 bases are TGTGCCAGTAGTATCTCCCACTCGACGGGAAACACCATATATTTT.

This chain links TRBV27 with TRBJ1-6; D possibly corresponds to TRBD1 (6 bases). V lost 1 base and J 10 bases, leaving 14 bases between the germline ends. Germline V gene sequence: CDR1 MNHEY, CDR2 SMNVEV (reference sequence). The CDR3 spans 15 residues. The CDR3 loop is CASSLYRGAESPLHF. The CDR3 bases are TGTGCCAGCAGTTTATACCGGGGGGCGGAATCACCCCTCCACTTT.

The chain uses TRBV24-1 and TRBJ2-3; TRBD2 matches at 7 bases. CDR3 length: 16 amino acids. V lost 0 bases and J lost 7; bases outside the gene matches: 9. Germline V gene sequence: CDR1 KGHDR, CDR2 SFDVKD. Here the CDR3 DNA reads TGTGCCACCAGTGATTTGGGGGGGGGTGCCTTCTATACGCAGTATTTT. Protein: CATSDLGGGAFYTQYF.

The chain links TRBV5-1 to TRBJ1-1; tentatively, D is TRBD1 (5 bases). The CDR3 covers 14 residues. Trimming took off 0 bases at V and 8 bases at J, with 14 bases between the two ends. Germline values: CDR1 SGHRS, CDR2 YFSETQ. The CDR3 region is CASSLDSRDEEAFF. The CDR3 coding sequence is TGCGCCAGCAGCTTGGATTCCCGGGACGAGGAAGCTTTCTTT.

The chain recombines TRBV6-6 with TRBJ1-1; no clear D. The germline V and J ends were trimmed by 10 bases and 4 bases, with 13 bases remaining between them. The CDR3 is 12 residues long. CDR1 and CDR2 from the germline V gene are MNHNY and SVGAGI (reference sequence). The CDR3 sequence is CATTSGGTEAFF. Written as DNA, the CDR3 is TGTGCCACCACATCGGGTGGCACTGAAGCTTTCTTT.

This clone was seen a few times. For the CDR3, the DNA is TGCAGCGTTGAACTATTGAACACTGAAGCTTTCTTT. Translating it yields CSVELLNTEAFF. This sequence joins TRBV29-1 and TRBJ1-1; D remains unclear. This CDR3 has 12 residues. The V gene's germline CDR1 is SQVTM and CDR2 ANQGSEA. V was cut by 2 bases and J by 0 bases, with 4 bases left in between.

A word on this clone: Germline and junction disagree at one end, which may indicate a read error. V is TRBV9 and J is TRBJ2-2, with 9 bases lining up with TRBD2. Germline V gene sequence: CDR1 SGDLS, CDR2 YYNGEE. The CDR3 contains 19 residues. The CDR3 DNA sequence: TGTGCCCGCAGCGTAGGAGGACTCGCGGGGGGGCCAGGGACCGGGGAGCTGTTTTTT. Protein product: CARSVGGLAGGPGTGELFF.

The rearrangement links TRBV5-4 to TRBJ1-1; TRBD1 agrees at 10 bases. After removal of 4 bases from V and 8 bases from J, the junction contained 8 bases not matched to a gene. This CDR3 has 14 amino acids. Per germline, CDR1 SGHNT and CDR2 YYREEE (reference sequence). CDR3 amino acids: CASSQAMGQGEAFF. Here the CDR3 DNA reads TGTGCCAGCAGCCAAGCCATGGGACAGGGGGAAGCTTTCTTT. Drawing the rest from reference TRBV5-4 and TRBJ1-1, the complete variable domain is ETGVTQSPTHLIKTRGQQVTLRCSSQSGHNTVSWYQQALGQGPQFIFQYYREEENGRGNFPPRFSGLQFPNYSSELNVNALELDDSALYLCASSQAMGQGEAFFGQGTRLTVV.

V and J are TRBV3-1 (or the pseudogene TRBV3-2) and TRBJ2-4, with D tentatively TRBD1 or TRBD2 (5 bases each). The CDR3 contains 15 residues. Trimming stripped 3 bases from V and 0 bases from J, with 9 bases between. Germline V gene data show CDR1 as LGHDT and CDR2 as YNNKEL (reference sequence). In DNA, the CDR3 is TGTGCCAGCAGCCAGGGGGTTGGAGCCAAAAACATTCAGTACTTC. Its protein is CASSQGVGAKNIQYF.

J is TRBJ2-7 and V is TRBV18; D gene ambiguous. Germline values: CDR1 KGHSH, CDR2 LQKENI. The CDR3 is 13 residues long. Trimming took off 1 base at V and 4 bases at J, with 8 bases between the two ends. The chain's CDR3 is CASSPRNGYEQYF. The CDR3 DNA follows: TGTGCCAGCTCACCACGGAACGGATACGAGCAGTACTTC.

This clone has only one observation. The chain recombines TRBV14 with TRBJ1-3; no definite D call. Per germline, CDR1 SGHDN and CDR2 FVKESK. This CDR3 is 16 amino acids long. V gave up 3 bases and J gave up 0 bases, with 12 bases separating them. CDR3 loop: CASSQKISISGNTIYF. The CDR3 bases are TGTGCCAGCAGCCAGAAGATCTCTATCTCTGGAAACACCATATATTTT.

The CDR3 loop is CASSVKGAGNTIYF. In DNA form, the CDR3 reads TGTGCCAGTAGCGTGAAGGGGGCTGGAAACACCATATATTTT. The rearrangement joins TRBV19 to TRBJ1-3; weak D call: TRBD1 (6 bases). V was clipped by 6 bases and J by 2 bases, with 11 bases between them. Germline V CDR1 and CDR2: LNHDA, SQIVND (reference sequence). This CDR3 is 14 amino acids long.

In this sample, this clone turned up once. V is TRBV13 and J is TRBJ2-7; TRBD1 agrees at 7 bases. Germline loops: CDR1 PRHDT, CDR2 FYEKMQ (reference sequence). V was clipped by 4 bases and J by 3 bases; unmatched bases: 9. The CDR3 runs to 15 residues. In DNA, the CDR3 is TGTGCCAGCAGCTCAAGACAGGGAGCGGTCTACGAGCAGTACTTC. Its translation: CASSSRQGAVYEQYF.